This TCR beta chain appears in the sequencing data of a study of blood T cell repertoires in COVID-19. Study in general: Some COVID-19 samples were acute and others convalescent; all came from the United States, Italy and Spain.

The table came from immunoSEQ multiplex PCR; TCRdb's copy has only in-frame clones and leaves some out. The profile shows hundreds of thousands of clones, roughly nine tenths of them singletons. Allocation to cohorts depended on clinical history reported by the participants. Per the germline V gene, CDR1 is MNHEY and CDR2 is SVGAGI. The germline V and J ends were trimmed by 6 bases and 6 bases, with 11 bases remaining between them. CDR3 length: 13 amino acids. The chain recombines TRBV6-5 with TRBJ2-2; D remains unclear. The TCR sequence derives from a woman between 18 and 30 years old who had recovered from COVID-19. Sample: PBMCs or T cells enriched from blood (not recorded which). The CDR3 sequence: CASRRQLAGELFF. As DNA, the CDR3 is TGTGCCAGCAGGAGGCAGCTTGCCGGGGAGCTGTTTTTT.